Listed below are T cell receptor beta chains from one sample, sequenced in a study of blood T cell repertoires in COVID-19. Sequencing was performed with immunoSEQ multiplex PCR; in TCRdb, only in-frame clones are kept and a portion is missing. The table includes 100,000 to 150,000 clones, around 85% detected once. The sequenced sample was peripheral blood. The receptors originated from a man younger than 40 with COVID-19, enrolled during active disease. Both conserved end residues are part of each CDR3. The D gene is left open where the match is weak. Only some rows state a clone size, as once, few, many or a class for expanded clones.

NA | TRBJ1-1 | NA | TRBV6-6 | TGTGCCAGCAACCTACGGGGGAACACTGAAGCTTTCTTT | CASNLRGNTEAFF
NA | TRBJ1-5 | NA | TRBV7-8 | TGTGCCAGCAGCTCGCGGGGGGAGGCTCAGCCCCAGCATTTT | CASSSRGEAQPQHF
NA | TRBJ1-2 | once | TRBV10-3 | TGTGCCATCAGTGGGGGAGATGGCTACACCTTC | CAISGGDGYTF
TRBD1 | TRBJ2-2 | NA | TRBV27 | TGTGCCAGCAGTCTACAGGGGGCCAGGGGGACCGGGGAGCTGTTTTTT | CASSLQGARGTGELFF
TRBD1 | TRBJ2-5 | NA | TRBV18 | TGTGCCAGCCCGGACAGGGGGCAAGAGACCCAGTACTTC | CASPDRGQETQYF
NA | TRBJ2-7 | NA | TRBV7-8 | TGTGCCAGCAGCTTAGAGGCCAGGGACTCCTACGAGCAGTACTTC | CASSLEARDSYEQYF
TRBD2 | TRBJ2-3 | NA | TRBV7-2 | TGTGCCAGCAGCTTAGGTAGCGGGGGGCGAAGAGGGTATTTT | CASSLGSGGRRGYF
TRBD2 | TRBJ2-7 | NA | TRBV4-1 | TGCGCCAGCAGCCTCCGGGCCGGGACTAGCTCCTACGAGCAGTACTTC | CASSLRAGTSSYEQYF
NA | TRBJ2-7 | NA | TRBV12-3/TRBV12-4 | TGTGCCAGCAGTTTCGGACTGATCGAGCAGTACTTC | CASSFGLIEQYF
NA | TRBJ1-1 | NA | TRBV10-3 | TGTGCCATCAGTGAGACAGTACTGAACACTGAAGCTTTCTTT | CAISETVLNTEAFF
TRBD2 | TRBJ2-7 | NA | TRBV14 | TGTGCCAGCAGCCCGGGACTAGCGTACTACGAGCAGTACTTC | CASSPGLAYYEQYF
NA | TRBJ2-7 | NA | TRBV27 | TGTGCCAGCAGTGCGACAGCAGCCTACGAGCAGTACTTC | CASSATAAYEQYF
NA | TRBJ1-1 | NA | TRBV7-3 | TGTGCCAGCAGCTTGAAGAGGACGGGAGTTTTCATGAACACTGAAGCTTTCTTT | CASSLKRTGVFMNTEAFF
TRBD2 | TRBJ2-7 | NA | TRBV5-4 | TGTGCCAGCAGCCGTAGTAGCGGGACCCAGGACGAGCAGTACTTC | CASSRSSGTQDEQYF
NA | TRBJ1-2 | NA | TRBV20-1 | TGCAGTGCTAGAGTCCTCGAGGGCTACACCTTC | CSARVLEGYTF
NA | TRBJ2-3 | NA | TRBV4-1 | TGCGCCAGCAGCCAATTATTCGGCACAGATACGCAGTATTTT | CASSQLFGTDTQYF
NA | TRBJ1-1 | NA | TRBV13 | TGTGCCAGCAGCTTAGAAAAGCCTGAAGCTTTCTTT | CASSLEKPEAFF
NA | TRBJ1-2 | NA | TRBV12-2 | TGTGCAAGTCGCTTAGCGAGGCATTCGGGGTGGAGCTACACCTTC | CASRLARHSGWSYTF
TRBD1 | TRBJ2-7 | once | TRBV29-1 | TGCAGCGTTGAACCCCTAGGTACAGGGGGCATAGAGACCTACGAGCAGTACTTC | CSVEPLGTGGIETYEQYF
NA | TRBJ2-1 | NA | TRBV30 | TGTGCCTGGAGACTAGGTATAGGGCACAGGGGAGGCAATGAGCAGTTCTTC | CAWRLGIGHRGGNEQFF
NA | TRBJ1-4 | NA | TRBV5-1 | TGCGCCAGCAGCCTCAGGGGCTCGGGGGAAAAACTGTTTTTT | CASSLRGSGEKLFF
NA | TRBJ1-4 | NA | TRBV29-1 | TGCAGCGTTGGGACAGATGAAAAACTGTTTTTT | CSVGTDEKLFF
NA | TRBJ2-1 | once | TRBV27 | TGTGCCAGCAGTTTATTCCGGACAGCTTACAATGAGCAGTTCTTC | CASSLFRTAYNEQFF
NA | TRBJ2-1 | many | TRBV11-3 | TGTGCCAGCAGCTTAAAGGGAGAGTCCTACAATGAGCAGTTCTTC | CASSLKGESYNEQFF
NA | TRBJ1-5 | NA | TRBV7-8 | TGTGCCAGCAGCTTAGCGTATAGCAATCAGCCCCAGCATTTT | CASSLAYSNQPQHF
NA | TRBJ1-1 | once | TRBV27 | TGTGCCAGCAGTTGGGAGGGAGGGAAACCCACTGAAGCTTTCTTT | CASSWEGGKPTEAFF
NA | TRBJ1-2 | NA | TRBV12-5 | TGTGCTAGTGGTTTGTCCCTTGGCTACACCTTC | CASGLSLGYTF
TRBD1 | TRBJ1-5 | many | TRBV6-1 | TGTGCCAGCAGTGATGGGGACAGGGGGTTTCAGCCCCAGCATTTT | CASSDGDRGFQPQHF
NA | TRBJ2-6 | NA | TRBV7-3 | TGTGCCAGCAGCGGAAGCAGGGCTGGGGCCAACGTCCTGACTTTC | CASSGSRAGANVLTF
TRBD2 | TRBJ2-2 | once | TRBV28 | TGTGCCAGCAGCTTTAATAGCGGGAATATTAACACCGGGGAGCTGTTTTTT | CASSFNSGNINTGELFF
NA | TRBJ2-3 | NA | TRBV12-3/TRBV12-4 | TGTGCCAGCAGCTACAACCGGGACACAACGCAGTATTTT | CASSYNRDTTQYF
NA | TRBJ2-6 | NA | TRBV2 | TGTGCCAGCAGTCTACAGGTGGCTGGGGCCAACGTCCTGACTTTC | CASSLQVAGANVLTF
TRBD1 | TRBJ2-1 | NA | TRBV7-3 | TGTGCCAGCAGCTTTTCCGGGACAGGGAGCAATGAGCAGTTCTTC | CASSFSGTGSNEQFF
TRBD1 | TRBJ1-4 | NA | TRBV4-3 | TGCGCCAGCAGCCGAGACAGGGGAACTAATGAAAAACTGTTTTTT | CASSRDRGTNEKLFF
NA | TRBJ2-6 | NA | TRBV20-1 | TGCAGTGCTAGTCCGTCCGGGGCCAACGTCCTGACTTTC | CSASPSGANVLTF
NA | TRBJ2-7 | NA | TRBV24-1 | TGTGCCACCAGTGATTTGCAAGTTGACATCTCCTACGAGCAGTACTTC | CATSDLQVDISYEQYF
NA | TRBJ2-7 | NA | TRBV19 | TGTGCCAGTAGTATAAAGGGAGGGGGGGACGAGCAGTACTTC | CASSIKGGGDEQYF
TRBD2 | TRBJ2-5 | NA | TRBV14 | TGTGCCAGCAGCCAATCACCGGGACTAGCGCGAGAGACCCAGTACTTC | CASSQSPGLARETQYF
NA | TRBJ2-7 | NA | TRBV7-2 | TGTGCCAGCAGCTTGGACAGCTCCTACGAGCAGTACTTC | CASSLDSSYEQYF
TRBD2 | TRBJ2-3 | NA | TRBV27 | TGTGCCAGCAGTTTCAAGCGGGGGGGCCTGAGTAGCACAGATACGCAGTATTTT | CASSFKRGGLSSTDTQYF
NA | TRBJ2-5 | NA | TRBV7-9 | TGTGCCAGCAGCTTAGCGGGGCGTCCTGAGACCCAGTACTTC | CASSLAGRPETQYF
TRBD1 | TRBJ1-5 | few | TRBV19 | TGTGCCAGTAGTATGGACAGGGGGCGTCAGCCCCAGCATTTT | CASSMDRGRQPQHF
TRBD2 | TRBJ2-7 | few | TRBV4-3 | TGCGCCAGCAGCCAAGCACTAGCGGGCTCCTACGAGCAGTACTTC | CASSQALAGSYEQYF
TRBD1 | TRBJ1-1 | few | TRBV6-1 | TGTGCCAGCAGTGAATCGGCAGGGGGGTTGGACACTGAAGCTTTCTTT | CASSESAGGLDTEAFF
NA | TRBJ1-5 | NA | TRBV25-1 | TGTGCCAGCAGTGATTCGGTACAGGGAAGTCAGCCCCAGCATTTT | CASSDSVQGSQPQHF
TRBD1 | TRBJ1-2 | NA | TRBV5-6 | TGTGCCAGCAGCCTCGGGACAGGGGTATATGGCTACACCTTC | CASSLGTGVYGYTF
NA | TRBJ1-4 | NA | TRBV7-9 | TGTGCCAGCAGCTTAGCTAGAAATGAGCGGGGGCGTGAAAAACTGTTTTTT | CASSLARNERGREKLFF
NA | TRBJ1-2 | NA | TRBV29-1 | TGCAGCGCCCAACAGGTTCTCACAGGCGTTAACTATGGCTACACCTTC | CSAQQVLTGVNYGYTF
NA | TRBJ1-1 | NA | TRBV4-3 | TGCGCCAGCAGCCAAGATCAGAGAGGATTCGTGACTGAAGCTTTCTTT | CASSQDQRGFVTEAFF
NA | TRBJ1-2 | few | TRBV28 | TGTGCCAGCAGTCCCCGGGCAGGGGAAGGGAACTATGGCTACACCTTC | CASSPRAGEGNYGYTF
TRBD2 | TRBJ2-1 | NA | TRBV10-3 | TGTGCCATCAGTAGACAGCGGGATCTTAACAATGAGCAGTTCTTC | CAISRQRDLNNEQFF
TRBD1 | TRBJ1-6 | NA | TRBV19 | TGTGCCAGTAGCCGAGGGACAGGGATTGGTTCACCCCTCCACTTT | CASSRGTGIGSPLHF
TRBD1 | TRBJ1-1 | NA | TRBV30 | TGTGCCTGGACTCCCCCGTGGGATACAGGGGGATTCAACACTGAAGCTTTCTTT | CAWTPPWDTGGFNTEAFF
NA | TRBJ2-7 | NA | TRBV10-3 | TGTGCCATCAGTACGGAGGGATACGAGCAGTACTTC | CAISTEGYEQYF
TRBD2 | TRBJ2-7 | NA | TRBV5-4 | TGTGCCAGCAGCCCTCAACCGGGACTAACGTCCTACGAGCAGTACTTC | CASSPQPGLTSYEQYF